The clone carrying this T cell receptor beta chain was observed a single time. Clinical histories supplied by participants themselves formed the basis of cohort assignment. The CDR3 consists of 12 residues. The ends were cut back, 6 bases at V and 3 bases at J, with 9 bases in the middle. Germline CDR1 ENHRY, CDR2 SYGVKD. The data derive from a study of blood T cell repertoires in COVID-19. Original analysis: How many nucleated cells were present was estimated from reference gene primer amplification. Assay: immunoSEQ multiplex PCR; the TCRdb copy retains only in-frame clones and omits some. V, J and clone size reflect that table, while D and trimming were determined from the DNA. Of around 310,000 clones listed, roughly 88% were seen once; the top ten hold around 4.6%.

Sequencing was carried out using PBMCs or T cells enriched from blood (not recorded which). The chain links TRBV10-3 to TRBJ2-7; tentatively, D is TRBD2 (5 bases). This TCR was recovered from a man aged 25 to 45 who had recovered from COVID-19. CDR3 region: CAIRAEDYEQYF. The CDR3 DNA reads as TGTGCCATCAGGGCGGAGGACTACGAGCAGTACTTC.